This T cell receptor beta chain came from a study of blood T cell repertoires in COVID-19. Whole-study context: Sites across the United States, Italy and Spain contributed samples from acute and convalescent COVID-19.

TCRdb's table, derived via immunoSEQ multiplex PCR, lists solely in-frame clones and lacks some. The sample holds approximately 390,000 clones, approximately 87% seen once. Cohort 3 recovered donors had two negative PCRs, clearance, or symptom resolution. This clone occurred a few times. In the same sample, other DNA sequences code for this CDR3. Germline CDR1 and CDR2: KGHSH and LQKENI. This CDR3 is 15 amino acids long. V gave up 6 bases and J gave up 0 bases, with 9 bases separating them. The sequenced sample was PBMCs or T cells enriched from blood (not recorded which). This chain connects TRBV18 to TRBJ1-6; D might be TRBD1 (5 bases). This clonotype originated in a woman between 50 and 59 years old who had recovered from COVID-19. This chain's CDR3 is CASSPGSSYNSPLHF. CDR3 DNA sequence: TGTGCCAGCTCCCCAGGGAGCTCCTATAATTCACCCCTCCACTTT.